Listed below are T cell receptor beta chains from one sample, sequenced in a study of T cell responses to AZD1222 COVID-19 vaccine. Data came from immunoSEQ multiplex PCR; TCRdb stores just in-frame clones and leaves some out. The sample has about 140,000 clones, approximately 90% seen once. This material consisted of peripheral blood, taken on day 0 of AZD1222 vaccination. All receptors come from an adult in good health. CDR3s include the opening cysteine and the closing phenylalanine or tryptophan. The D gene is left open where the match is weak. Expanded clones are given a class, and other clones once, few, many or no size at all.

v_call	clone_size	d_call	j_call	cdr3_nt	cdr3_aa
TRBV24-1	.	.	TRBJ2-1	TGTGCCACCAGTGTCCGAGGGTTCAATGAGCAGTTCTTC	CATSVRGFNEQFF
TRBV30	.	.	TRBJ1-1	TGTGCCTGGAGTCTAGGGACGGTGAACACTGAAGCTTTCTTT	CAWSLGTVNTEAFF
TRBV27	.	.	TRBJ2-7	TGTGCCAGCAGTTTAAGAAGCACCTCCTACGAGCAGTACTTC	CASSLRSTSYEQYF
TRBV6-5	.	TRBD1	TRBJ1-6	TGTGCCAGCAGGACCCGACAGGGGGCTAATTCACCCCTCCACTTT	CASRTRQGANSPLHF
TRBV6-4	.	TRBD1	TRBJ1-2	TGTGCCAGCAGCGCCGGGACAGGGGGAGACGGCTACACCTTC	CASSAGTGGDGYTF
TRBV27	.	.	TRBJ2-7	TGTGCCAGCAGTCTCACCGGGAGGGGGCACTACGAGCAGTACTTC	CASSLTGRGHYEQYF
TRBV20-1	.	.	TRBJ2-7	TGCAGCATCGAGGGGGTGGGGGAGCAGTACTTC	CSIEGVGEQYF
TRBV19	.	.	TRBJ2-7	TGTGCCACCAGTTATGAGGTTTTCACCTACGAGCAGTACTTC	CATSYEVFTYEQYF
TRBV4-2	once	TRBD1	TRBJ1-1	TGTGCCAGCAGCCTCGAGGGACAGCTGAACACTGAAGCTTTCTTT	CASSLEGQLNTEAFF
TRBV19	.	.	TRBJ1-3	TGTGCCAGTATGGCGGACAGAACTGGAAACACCATATATTTT	CASMADRTGNTIYF
TRBV3-1/TRBV3-2	.	.	TRBJ1-1	TGTGCCAGCAGCCAAACAGAAAACACTGAAGCTTTCTTT	CASSQTENTEAFF
TRBV6-1	.	TRBD2	TRBJ2-3	TGTGCCAGCAGTGAACAAGCGGGAGGGATAGATACGCAGTATTTT	CASSEQAGGIDTQYF
TRBV25-1	few	.	TRBJ1-5	TGTGCCAGCAGTGAATACGGGGAAAGGCCCCAGCATTTT	CASSEYGERPQHF
TRBV19	.	TRBD1	TRBJ2-5	TGTGCCAGTAGGGGGGACAGGGATCGCTTCGGGGAGACCCAGTACTTC	CASRGDRDRFGETQYF
TRBV6-5	.	.	TRBJ1-3	TGTGCCAGCAATCAGGTATCTGGAAACACCATATATTTT	CASNQVSGNTIYF
TRBV2	.	.	TRBJ1-4	TGTGCCAGCAGTGGGGGCCTAAGGGAAAAACTGTTTTTT	CASSGGLREKLFF
TRBV9	.	TRBD2	TRBJ2-5	TGTGCCAGCAGCCCTACCTTTTTAGCGGGGAATCAAGAGACCCAGTACTTC	CASSPTFLAGNQETQYF
TRBV5-1	.	.	TRBJ1-1	TGCGCCAGCAGCTTGTCCTCGGGCCCGAACACTGAAGCTTTCTTT	CASSLSSGPNTEAFF
TRBV5-4	.	.	TRBJ2-1	TGTGCCAGCAGTACCGCTACGGAGAGCTCCTACAATGAGCAGTTCTTC	CASSTATESSYNEQFF
TRBV29-1	once	.	TRBJ1-3	TGCAGCGTAGCAGTGTCCTCTGGAAACACCATATATTTT	CSVAVSSGNTIYF
TRBV2	.	.	TRBJ1-5	TGTGCCAGCAGGTGGACGGGAAATCAGCCCCAGCATTTT	CASRWTGNQPQHF
TRBV18	.	.	TRBJ2-5	TGTGCCAGCTCAAAAGCCGGGGCCCAAGAGACCCAGTACTTC	CASSKAGAQETQYF
TRBV5-1	.	TRBD1	TRBJ2-2	TGCGCCAGCAGCTTGGGCCCGCGTGGTCGGACAGGGGGCACCGGGGAGCTGTTTTTT	CASSLGPRGRTGGTGELFF
TRBV2	few	TRBD1	TRBJ2-5	TGTGCCAGCAGTGAGTTGGAGGACAGGGAGGAGGAGACCCAGTACTTC	CASSELEDREEETQYF
TRBV25-1	.	.	TRBJ1-4	TGTGCCAGCCCCCCGAAGGTCTGGGAAAAACTGTTTTTT	CASPPKVWEKLFF
TRBV15	.	TRBD1	TRBJ1-2	TGTGCCACCAGCAGGGGGGACAGGGCCTCGAGTAGCTATGGCTACACCTTC	CATSRGDRASSSYGYTF
TRBV2	.	TRBD1	TRBJ2-2	TGTGCCGTCCACACAGGGGGATACACCGGGGAGCTGTTTTTT	CAVHTGGYTGELFF
TRBV7-8	.	.	TRBJ1-4	TGTGCCAGCAGCTCTTATTTGAACCCCCGACGGAATGAAAAACTGTTTTTT	CASSSYLNPRRNEKLFF
TRBV10-3	.	TRBD1	TRBJ2-7	TGTGCCATCAGTCTTTCCGGGACAGGGGTCTACGAGCAGTACTTC	CAISLSGTGVYEQYF
TRBV7-2	.	.	TRBJ2-1	TGTGCCAGCAGCCCCCTCGGTAGCTCCTACAATGAGCAGTTCTTC	CASSPLGSSYNEQFF
TRBV4-3	.	.	TRBJ1-1	TGCGCCAGCAGCCAAGCTGGGATAACAGGTAACACTGAAGCTTTCTTT	CASSQAGITGNTEAFF
TRBV5-1	.	.	TRBJ1-1	TGCGCCAGCAGCTTGGCGCCACAGATGAACACTGAAGCTTTCTTT	CASSLAPQMNTEAFF
TRBV7-2	.	.	TRBJ1-2	TGTGCCAGCAGCTTAGGCAGGGCTGATGGCTACACCTTC	CASSLGRADGYTF
TRBV4-1	once	TRBD2	TRBJ2-2	TGCGCCAGCAGACGGCTAGCGGGTCCCACCCGGGAGCTGTTTTTT	CASRRLAGPTRELFF
TRBV4-1	once	TRBD2	TRBJ2-5	TGCGCCAGCAGCCAATTCGCGGGAGGCCAAGAGACCCAGTACTTC	CASSQFAGGQETQYF
TRBV28	.	.	TRBJ2-2	TGTGCCAGCACCCAGGGATACACCGGGGAGCTGTTTTTT	CASTQGYTGELFF
TRBV4-3	.	.	TRBJ2-3	TGCGCCAGCAGCCAAGATATCGGGCTAGCCGCATCGGATACGCAGTATTTT	CASSQDIGLAASDTQYF
TRBV5-6	.	.	TRBJ2-7	TGTGCCAGCAGCTTGACCTACGAGCAGTACTTC	CASSLTYEQYF
TRBV19	.	TRBD2	TRBJ2-2	TGTGCCAGTAGTATACTAGGGAGGCGACTAGCCCCCCCGCGCGCCTTGAACACCGGGGAGCTGTTTTTT	CASSILGRRLAPPRALNTGELFF
TRBV4-1	.	.	TRBJ2-7	TGCGCCAGCAGCCAAGTCCCGGTTACCTACGAGCAGTACTTC	CASSQVPVTYEQYF
TRBV11-2	once	.	TRBJ2-7	TGTGCCAGCAGCTTTCCTACGAGGGGCCTAATCTACGAGCAGTACTTC	CASSFPTRGLIYEQYF
TRBV4-1	once	.	TRBJ2-1	TGCGCCAGCAGCCAAGACCGGGGGAAGAGCTCCTACAATGAGCAGTTCTTC	CASSQDRGKSSYNEQFF
TRBV13	.	TRBD1	TRBJ1-2	TGTGCCAGCAGCTCCGGGACAGGGTTGGATGGCTACACCTTC	CASSSGTGLDGYTF
TRBV7-9	many	.	TRBJ1-1	TGTGCCAGCAGCTTAGCAGGGGTGTCCACTGAAGCTTTCTTT	CASSLAGVSTEAFF
TRBV28	.	.	TRBJ2-7	TGTGCCAGCAAGATGCTCCTCAATTACGAGCAGTACTTC	CASKMLLNYEQYF
TRBV9	.	.	TRBJ1-2	TGTGCCAGCAGCGTAGCTGCCCAGGGACATGGCTACACCTTC	CASSVAAQGHGYTF
TRBV28	.	TRBD2	TRBJ2-3	TGTGCCAGCAGCCTAAAACTAGCGGATAGCACAGATACGCAGTATTTT	CASSLKLADSTDTQYF
TRBV3-1/TRBV3-2	.	.	TRBJ1-1	TGTGCCAGCAGCCAACCGGGACGGAGCTCCACTGAAGCTTTCTTT	CASSQPGRSSTEAFF
TRBV6-4	.	.	TRBJ2-2	TGTGCCAGCCGGAGGTGGGCCGGGGGCAAGGCCGGGGAGCTGTTTTTT	CASRRWAGGKAGELFF
TRBV28	.	.	TRBJ2-1	TGTGCCAGCAGCCCCATCGGTATCAATAACTACAATGAGCAGTTCTTC	CASSPIGINNYNEQFF
TRBV7-2	.	.	TRBJ2-5	TGTGCCAGCAGCTTATTGGAGGGCCGAGAGACCCAGTACTTC	CASSLLEGRETQYF
TRBV29-1	once	TRBD1	TRBJ1-2	TGCAGCGTTGAAGTTGGACAGGGGTACTATGGCTACACCTTC	CSVEVGQGYYGYTF
TRBV6-5	.	.	TRBJ2-3	TGTGCCAGCAGTTACTCGGGCAGCACAGATACGCAGTATTTT	CASSYSGSTDTQYF
TRBV28	.	.	TRBJ1-5	TGTGCCAGCATCCCTGAGGGGGAAATGGCCCAGCATTTT	CASIPEGEMAQHF
TRBV4-1	.	TRBD2	TRBJ2-6	TGCGCCAGCAGCCAGGGACTAGCGGGGAGCTCTGGGGCCAACGTCCTGACTTTC	CASSQGLAGSSGANVLTF
TRBV5-6	.	TRBD1	TRBJ1-2	TGTGCCAGCAGCATTCGGGACAGGGGAAGTAACTATGGCTACACCTTC	CASSIRDRGSNYGYTF
TRBV30	.	.	TRBJ1-2	TGTGCCTGCCAGGACGTTTCAAACTATGGCTACACCTTC	CACQDVSNYGYTF
TRBV5-1	.	.	TRBJ2-7	TGCGCCAGCAGCTCAGAAGGCTGGGACTCCTACGAGCAGTACTTC	CASSSEGWDSYEQYF
TRBV7-2	once	.	TRBJ1-2	TGTGCCAGCAGCTTAGTGATAAGAAACTATGGCTACACCTTC	CASSLVIRNYGYTF